This T cell receptor beta chain stems from a study of shared clonotypes between healthy human individuals. Trimming took off 3 bases at V and 0 bases at J, with 15 bases between the two ends. CDR1 is MGHRA and CDR2 is YSYEKL in the germline V gene. The CDR3 totals 17 residues. This table comes from immunoSEQ multiplex PCR, and its TCRdb copy is limited to in-frame clones, with some not included. The table lists over 2 million clones, 85% to 95% of them singletons, with more than 0.1% in the top ten. The chain has TRBV4-1 and TRBJ1-3; tentatively, D is TRBD1 (5 bases). The receptor was derived from a young man in good health. Sequenced input: naive CD4+ T cells sorted from blood. Subset described: CD45RA+ positively selected. The CDR3 DNA reads as TGCGCCAGCAGCCACCCAGGGATGATCAACTCTGGAAACACCATATATTTT. This sequence encodes CASSHPGMINSGNTIYF.